The 23 T cell receptor beta chains reported below all come from one sample, sequenced in a study of cytomegalovirus exposure and HLA in healthy donors. PCR involved 60 Vbeta and 13 Jbeta primers. The protocol was immunoSEQ multiplex PCR, while the TCRdb copy is restricted to in-frame clones and leaves out a portion. The sample carries around 220,000 clones, about three quarters recorded once. Sequences were obtained from PBMCs. The receptors derive from a man aged 35 to 55 in good health and CMV-seronegative.

As for this clone: In the same sample, other DNA sequences code for this CDR3. The rearrangement joins TRBV25-1 to TRBJ2-5; TRBD2 is a possible D gene (5 bases). This CDR3 contains 12 residues. Between the trimmed V and J ends, which lost 3 bases and 6 bases, there was a span of 8 bases. CDR1 is MGHDK, CDR2 SYGVNS, per germline. The CDR3 bases are TGTGCCAGCAGTGAGGGAGAAAAGACCCAGTACTTC. Amino acids: CASSEGEKTQYF.

This chain joins TRBV7-2 and TRBJ2-7; 10 bases match TRBD2. The CDR3 sequence is 15 residues long. Germline assignment: CDR1 SGHTA and CDR2 FQGNSA. The V and J ends lost 4 bases and 3 bases, in that order; junction bases with no gene match: 6. DNA of the CDR3: TGTGCCAGCAGCTCAGAAGCGGGGGGGCTCTACGAGCAGTACTTC. Translating gives CASSSEAGGLYEQYF.

In its sample, this clone was seen once. V gene TRBV18 combines with J gene TRBJ1-2; the D gene is possibly TRBD1 (5 bases). The CDR3 loop spans 14 amino acids. Germline lookup yields CDR1 KGHSH and CDR2 LQKENI. V lost 4 bases and J 4 bases, leaving 13 bases between the germline ends. Written as DNA, the CDR3 is TGTGCCAGCTCACTTTCGCGACAGACCTATGGCTACACCTTC. It translates to CASSLSRQTYGYTF.

The chain has TRBV4-3 and TRBJ1-5; D remains ambiguous. The germline V and J ends were trimmed by 1 base and 2 bases, with 12 bases remaining between them. Per germline, CDR1 LGHNA and CDR2 YSLEER. The CDR3 loop spans 16 amino acids. DNA for the CDR3: TGCGCCAGCAGCCAAGGGTATCCGGTGGGCAATCAGCCCCAGCATTTT. Its translation: CASSQGYPVGNQPQHF.

The genes are TRBV30 and TRBJ2-1; 8 bases fit TRBD2. Looked up from germline, CDR1 is GTSNPN and CDR2 is SVGIG (reference sequence). The CDR3 sequence is 14 residues long. V trimming: 3 bases; J trimming: 4 bases; junction bases outside the gene matches: 5. The CDR3 region is CAWSQLAAYNEQFF. CDR3 DNA sequence: TGTGCCTGGAGCCAACTAGCGGCGTACAATGAGCAGTTCTTC. The full variable domain, its missing parts supplied by reference TRBV30 and TRBJ2-1, is SQTIHQWPATLVQPVGSPLSLECTVEGTSNPNLYWYRQAAGRGLQLLFYSVGIGQISSEVPQNLSASRPQDRQFILSSKKLLLSDSGFYLCAWSQLAAYNEQFFGPGTRLTVL.

The V call is TRBV11-2, the J call TRBJ2-2, with 8 bases aligning to TRBD1. V lost 6 bases and J lost 4; bases outside the gene matches: 10. CDR3 length: 16 amino acids. Looked up from germline, CDR1 is SGHAT and CDR2 is FQNNGV. CDR3: CASRRVTGTGTGELFF. CDR3 in DNA: TGTGCCAGCAGAAGGGTGACCGGGACAGGCACCGGGGAGCTGTTTTTT.

This chain connects TRBV6-6 to TRBJ1-2, with D possibly TRBD1 on 5 matching bases. V gave up 2 bases and J gave up 7 bases, with 20 bases separating them. The V gene's germline CDR1 is MNHNY and CDR2 SVGAGI (reference sequence). The CDR3 covers 16 residues. This CDR3 reads CASSYLAGPGSSGYTF. As DNA, the CDR3 is TGTGCCAGCAGTTACCTAGCGGGGCCCGGGTCGAGTGGCTACACCTTC.

The chain joins TRBV18 to TRBJ2-1, with D possibly TRBD2 on 6 matching bases. CDR1 KGHSH and CDR2 LQKENI come from the germline V gene. There are 14 residues in the CDR3. V was pared by 3 bases and J by 7 bases, with 13 bases between. This CDR3 is CASSPSASDNEQFF. The CDR3 nucleotides are TGTGCCAGCTCACCCTCCGCTAGCGATAATGAGCAGTTCTTC.

The rearrangement joins TRBV7-9 to TRBJ2-1; tentative D call: TRBD2 (5 bases). This CDR3 is 14 amino acids long. The germline gives CDR1 SEHNR, CDR2 FQNEAQ (reference sequence). The ends were cut back, 0 bases at V and 7 bases at J, with 10 bases in the middle. In nucleotides, the CDR3 is TGTGCCAGCAGCTTAGCGGGAGTAGGTAATGAGCAGTTCTTC. Its translation: CASSLAGVGNEQFF.

The V and J genes are TRBV19 and TRBJ1-4; D gene uncertain. CDR3 size: 14 residues. Trimming took off 6 bases at V and 5 bases at J, with 13 bases between the two ends. Germline V gene sequence: CDR1 LNHDA, CDR2 SQIVND (reference sequence). CDR3 sequence (DNA): TGTGCCAGTAGCCATACCGGGAGCAATGAAAAACTGTTTTTT. It translates to CASSHTGSNEKLFF.

This chain joins TRBV6-6 and TRBJ1-1, with 9 bases matching TRBD1. V was clipped by 5 bases and J by 5 bases; unmatched bases: 3. From germline, CDR1 is MNHNY and CDR2 SVGAGI (reference sequence). This CDR3 spans 13 amino acids. CDR3 loop: CASSPTGGTEAFF. In nucleotides, the CDR3 is TGTGCCAGCAGTCCGACAGGGGGGACTGAAGCTTTCTTT.

The V gene is TRBV9, the J gene TRBJ1-4; 7 bases are a match to TRBD1. The germline V gene has CDR1 SGDLS and CDR2 YYNGEE. The CDR3 length is 16 residues. V shed 2 bases and J 7 bases; nucleotides not matched to a gene: 11. This CDR3 reads CASSVDREPWGEKLFF. The CDR3 DNA reads TGTGCCAGCAGCGTTGACAGGGAGCCGTGGGGTGAAAAACTGTTTTTT.

As concerns this clone: The sample holds other DNA sequences that translate to the same CDR3. The genes are TRBV9 and TRBJ2-1, with D hard to call. V shed 0 bases and J shed 1 base, with 8 bases lying between them. CDR1 is SGDLS and CDR2 is YYNGEE in the germline V gene. The length of the CDR3 is 15 residues. In DNA, the CDR3 is TGTGCCAGCAGCGTAGTCGGCGGTTCCTACAATGAGCAGTTCTTC. It translates to CASSVVGGSYNEQFF. The full variable domain, completed using reference TRBV9 and TRBJ2-1, is DSGVTQTPKHLITATGQRVTLRCSPRSGDLSVYWYQQSLDQGLQFLIQYYNGEERAKGNILERFSAQQFPDLHSELNLSSLELGDSALYFCASSVVGGSYNEQFFGPGTRLTVL.

The V gene is TRBV10-2, the J gene TRBJ2-2; D unclear. Trimming took 4 bases from V and 0 from J, leaving 9 bases between them. Germline CDR1 and CDR2: WSHSY and SAAADI. This CDR3 contains 15 residues. The DNA for the CDR3 is TGCGCCAGCAGTGGTCGTGGAGCGAACACCGGGGAGCTGTTTTTT. Translating it yields CASSGRGANTGELFF.

The rearrangement joins TRBV7-9 to TRBJ2-5; perhaps TRBD2 as D (6 bases). The J call is doubtful: the DNA matches TRBJ2-7 better. Per the germline V gene, CDR1 is SEHNR and CDR2 is FQNEAQ (reference sequence). The length of the CDR3 is 12 residues. CDR3 amino acids: CASALGGGEQYF. The CDR3, as DNA: TGTGCCTCCGCCCTCGGGGGAGGCGAGCAGTACTTC.

The chain combines TRBV21-1 with TRBJ2-7; TRBD1 reflects the table's D call only, with no check against the DNA. TRBV21-1 is labeled a pseudogene. The CDR3 covers 15 residues. CDR3 coding DNA: TGTGCCAGCAGCACTTCGGGACAGCCATACTACGAGCAGTACTTC. This encodes CASSTSGQPYYEQYF.

The chain recombines TRBV18 with TRBJ2-3, with a weak D call TRBD2 (5 bases). V dropped 3 bases and J dropped 4 bases, with 14 bases sitting between them. The CDR3 length is 15 residues. CDR1 KGHSH and CDR2 LQKENI come from the germline V gene. The CDR3 DNA sequence: TGTGCCAGCTCACCCCCATCGGAGGTTGCAGATACGCAGTATTTT. This codes for CASSPPSEVADTQYF.

The chain joins TRBV18 to TRBJ1-5, with a possible D match to TRBD1 (6 bases). V gave up 3 bases and J gave up 6 bases, with 12 bases separating them. Germline loops: CDR1 KGHSH, CDR2 LQKENI. CDR3 length equals 14 residues. The CDR3 coding sequence is TGTGCCAGCTCACCTAACAGGGTTGGTCAGCCCCAGCATTTT. The encoded protein is CASSPNRVGQPQHF.

V gene TRBV7-8 combines with J gene TRBJ2-1; TRBD2 matches at 12 bases. Trimming took 5 bases from V and 11 from J; bases not matched to a gene: 10. This CDR3 spans 15 amino acids. The germline V gene has CDR1 SGHVS and CDR2 FQNEAQ. The DNA of the CDR3 is TGTGCCAGCAGCCCTCGGACTAGCGGGGCCGGGAAGCAGTTCTTC. Its translation is CASSPRTSGAGKQFF.

This rearrangement joins TRBV25-1 to TRBJ2-1, with D possibly matching TRBD1 (6 bases). V was shortened by 6 bases and J by 7 bases, with 16 bases between the two germline ends. Germline V gives CDR1 MGHDK, CDR2 SYGVNS. The CDR3 length is 14 residues. CDR3 DNA sequence: TGTGCCAGCAGGGTGATGGGGGCTGGAAATGAGCAGTTCTTC. As protein: CASRVMGAGNEQFF.

The chain uses TRBV10-3 and TRBJ2-2; tentatively, D is TRBD2 (6 bases). From germline, CDR1 is ENHRY and CDR2 SYGVKD. The CDR3 is 15 residues long. The V end was cut by 8 bases, the J end by 1 base, with 14 bases between. CDR3 protein: CAIGPGVMNTGELFF. The DNA of the CDR3 is TGTGCCATCGGACCGGGGGTGATGAACACCGGGGAGCTGTTTTTT.

The chain couples TRBV19 to TRBJ2-3, with D hard to call. Per germline, CDR1 LNHDA and CDR2 SQIVND (reference sequence). V was pared by 3 bases and J by 1 base, with 11 bases between. The CDR3 extends over 15 amino acids. CDR3 bases: TGTGCCAGTAGTATCGGTAGCCGGGGCACAGATACGCAGTATTTT. It is translated as CASSIGSRGTDTQYF. Filled out from reference TRBV19 and TRBJ2-3, the complete variable domain reads DGGITQSPKYLFRKEGQNVTLSCEQNLNHDAMYWYRQDPGQGLRLIYYSQIVNDFQKGDIAEGYSVSREKKESFPLTVTSAQKNPTAFYLCASSIGSRGTDTQYFGPGTRLTVL.

The CDR3: CASSHQTGAMGTGELFF. CDR3 coding DNA: TGCGCCAGCAGCCACCAGACAGGGGCGATGGGTACCGGGGAGCTGTTTTTT. The chain combines TRBV4-3 with TRBJ2-2; 8 nucleotides match TRBD1. V lost 3 bases, J lost 5 bases, and 11 bases stayed unmatched. CDR3 size: 17 residues. The germline V gene has CDR1 LGHNA and CDR2 YSLEER.